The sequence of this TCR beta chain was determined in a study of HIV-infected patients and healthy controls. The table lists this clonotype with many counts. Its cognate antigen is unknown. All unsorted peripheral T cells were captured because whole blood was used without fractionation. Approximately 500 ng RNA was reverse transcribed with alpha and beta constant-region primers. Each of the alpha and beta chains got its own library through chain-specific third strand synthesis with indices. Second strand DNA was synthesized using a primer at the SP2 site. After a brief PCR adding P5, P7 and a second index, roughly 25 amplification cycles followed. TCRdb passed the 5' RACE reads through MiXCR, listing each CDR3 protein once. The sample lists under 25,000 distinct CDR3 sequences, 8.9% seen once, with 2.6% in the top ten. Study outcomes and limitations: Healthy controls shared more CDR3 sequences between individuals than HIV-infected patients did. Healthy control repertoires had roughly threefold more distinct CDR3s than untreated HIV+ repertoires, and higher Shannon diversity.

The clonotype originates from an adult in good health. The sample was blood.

CDR3 sequence: CASSAADTTYEQYF. CDR3 DNA: TGTGCCAGCAGTGCGGCGGACACGACCTACGAGCAGTACTTC. The chain employs TRBV2 and TRBJ2-7, with D possibly being TRBD1 (5 bases). The ends were cut back, 4 bases at V and 2 bases at J, with 12 bases in the middle. CDR1 and CDR2 (germline): SNHLY, FYNNEI. CDR3 length: 14 amino acids.